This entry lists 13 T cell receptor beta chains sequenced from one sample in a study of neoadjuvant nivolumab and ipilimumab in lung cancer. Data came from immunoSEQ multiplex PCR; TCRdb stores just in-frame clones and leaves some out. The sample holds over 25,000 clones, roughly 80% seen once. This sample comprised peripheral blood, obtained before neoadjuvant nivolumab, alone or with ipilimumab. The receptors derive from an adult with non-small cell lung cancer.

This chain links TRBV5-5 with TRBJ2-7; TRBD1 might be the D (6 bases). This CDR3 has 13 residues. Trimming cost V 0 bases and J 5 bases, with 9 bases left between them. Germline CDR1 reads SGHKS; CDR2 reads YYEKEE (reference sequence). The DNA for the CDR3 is TGTGCCAGCAGCTTGGTTCCAGGGGACGAGCAGTACTTC. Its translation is CASSLVPGDEQYF.

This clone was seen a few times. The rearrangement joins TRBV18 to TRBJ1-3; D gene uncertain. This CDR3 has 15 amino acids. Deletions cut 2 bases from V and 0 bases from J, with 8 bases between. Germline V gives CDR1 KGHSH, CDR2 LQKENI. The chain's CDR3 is CASSPGGNSGNTIYF. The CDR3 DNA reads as TGTGCCAGCTCACCAGGTGGGAACTCTGGAAACACCATATATTTT.

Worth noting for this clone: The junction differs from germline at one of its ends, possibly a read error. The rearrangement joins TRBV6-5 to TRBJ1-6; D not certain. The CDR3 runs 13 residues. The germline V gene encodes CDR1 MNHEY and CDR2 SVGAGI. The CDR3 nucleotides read TGTGCCAGCAGTTACTCCTATGATTCACCCCTCCACTTT. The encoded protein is CASSYSYDSPLHF.

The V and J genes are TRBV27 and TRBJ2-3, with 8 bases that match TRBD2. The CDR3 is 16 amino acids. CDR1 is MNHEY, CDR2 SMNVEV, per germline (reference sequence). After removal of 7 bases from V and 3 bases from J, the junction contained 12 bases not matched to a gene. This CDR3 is CASTIPGLDGTDTQYF. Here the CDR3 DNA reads TGTGCCAGCACTATTCCGGGACTAGACGGGACAGATACGCAGTATTTT.

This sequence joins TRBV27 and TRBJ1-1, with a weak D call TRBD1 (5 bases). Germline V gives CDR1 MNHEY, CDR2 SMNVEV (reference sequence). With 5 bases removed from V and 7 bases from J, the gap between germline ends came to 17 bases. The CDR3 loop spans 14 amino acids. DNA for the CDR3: TGTGCCAGCAGTCAGCAGGGACTCGGGGGTGAAGCTTTCTTT. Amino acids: CASSQQGLGGEAFF.

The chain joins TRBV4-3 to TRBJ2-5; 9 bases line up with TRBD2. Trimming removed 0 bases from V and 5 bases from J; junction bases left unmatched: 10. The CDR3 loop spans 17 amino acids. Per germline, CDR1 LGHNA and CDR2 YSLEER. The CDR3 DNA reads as TGCGCCAGCAGCCAAGATTTTACCGGGACTAGCTACGAGACCCAGTACTTC. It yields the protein CASSQDFTGTSYETQYF.

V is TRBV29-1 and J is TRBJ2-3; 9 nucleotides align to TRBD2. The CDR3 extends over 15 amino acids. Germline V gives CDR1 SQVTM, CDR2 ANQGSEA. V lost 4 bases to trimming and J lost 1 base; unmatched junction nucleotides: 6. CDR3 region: CSVAASGVGTDTQYF. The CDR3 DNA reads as TGCAGCGTTGCGGCTAGCGGGGTGGGCACAGATACGCAGTATTTT.

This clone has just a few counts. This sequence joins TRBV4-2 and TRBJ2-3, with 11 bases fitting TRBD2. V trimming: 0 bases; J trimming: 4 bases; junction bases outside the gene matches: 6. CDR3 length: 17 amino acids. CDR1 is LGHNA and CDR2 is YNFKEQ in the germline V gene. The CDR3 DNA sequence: TGTGCCAGCAGCCAAGACCCTAGCGGGGGGTCGTCAGATACGCAGTATTTT. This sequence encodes CASSQDPSGGSSDTQYF.

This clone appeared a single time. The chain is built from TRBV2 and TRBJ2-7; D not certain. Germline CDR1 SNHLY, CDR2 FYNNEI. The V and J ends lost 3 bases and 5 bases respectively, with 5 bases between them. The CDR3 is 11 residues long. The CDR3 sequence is CASSELDEQYF. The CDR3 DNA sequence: TGTGCCAGCAGTGAGTTGGACGAGCAGTACTTC.

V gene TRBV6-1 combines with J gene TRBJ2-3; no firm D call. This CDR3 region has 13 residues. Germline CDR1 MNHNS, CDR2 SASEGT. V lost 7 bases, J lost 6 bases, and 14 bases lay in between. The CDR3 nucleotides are TGTGCCAGCACAAAGGGTAGGGCCGATACGCAGTATTTT. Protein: CASTKGRADTQYF.

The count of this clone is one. The CDR3 spells CASSLDRGHNQPQHF. The CDR3 DNA reads as TGTGCCAGCAGCTTGGACCGGGGGCACAATCAGCCCCAGCATTTT. The J gene is TRBJ1-5, the V gene TRBV7-2, with D maybe TRBD1 (6 bases). With 3 bases removed from V and 3 bases from J, the gap between germline ends came to 12 bases. The CDR3 sequence is 15 residues long. CDR1 and CDR2 from the germline V gene are SGHTA and FQGNSA.

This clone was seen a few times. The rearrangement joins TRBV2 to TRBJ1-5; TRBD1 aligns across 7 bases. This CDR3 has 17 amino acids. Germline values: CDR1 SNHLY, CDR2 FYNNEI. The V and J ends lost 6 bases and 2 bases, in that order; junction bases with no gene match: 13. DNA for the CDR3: TGTGCCAGCAGCTCAATGCCAGGGGGGTACGGCAATCAGCCCCAGCATTTT. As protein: CASSSMPGGYGNQPQHF. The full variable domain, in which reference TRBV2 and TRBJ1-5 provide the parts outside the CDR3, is EPEVTQTPSHQVTQMGQEVILRCVPISNHLYFYWYRQILGQKVEFLVSFYNNEISEKSEIFDDQFSVERPDGSNFTLKIRSTKLEDSAMYFCASSSMPGGYGNQPQHFGDGTRLSIL.

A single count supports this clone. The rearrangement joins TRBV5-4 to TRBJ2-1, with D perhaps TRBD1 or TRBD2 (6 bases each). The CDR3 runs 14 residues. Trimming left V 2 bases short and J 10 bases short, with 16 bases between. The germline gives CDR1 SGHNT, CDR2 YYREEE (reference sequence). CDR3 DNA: TGTGCCAGCAGCTTAAGTGGGGGGCTTGGGGAGCAGTTCTTC. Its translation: CASSLSGGLGEQFF.